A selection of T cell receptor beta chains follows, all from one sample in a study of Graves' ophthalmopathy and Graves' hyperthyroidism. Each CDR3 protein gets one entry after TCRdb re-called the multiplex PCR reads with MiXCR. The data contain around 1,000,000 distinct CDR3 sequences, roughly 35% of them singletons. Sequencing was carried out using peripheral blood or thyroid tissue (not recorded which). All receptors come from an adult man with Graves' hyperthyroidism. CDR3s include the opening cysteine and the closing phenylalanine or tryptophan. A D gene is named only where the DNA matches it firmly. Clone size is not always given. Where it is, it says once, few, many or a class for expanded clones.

cdr3_nt: TGTGCCATCAGCGTGGAACAGGGTGTCTATGGCTACACCTTC
cdr3_aa: CAISVEQGVYGYTF
v_call: TRBV10-3
d_call: .
clone_size: many
j_call: TRBJ1-2

cdr3_nt: TGTGCCAGCAGCATATGGACAGGGAAGCTGAGCTCCTATAATTCACCCCTCCACTTT
cdr3_aa: CASSIWTGKLSSYNSPLHF
v_call: TRBV7-9
d_call: TRBD1
clone_size: many
j_call: TRBJ1-6

cdr3_nt: TGTGCCAGCAGTGAAAGACAGCAAGAGACCCAGTACTTC
cdr3_aa: CASSERQQETQYF
v_call: TRBV2
d_call: .
clone_size: .
j_call: TRBJ2-5

cdr3_nt: TGTGCCAGCAGTGCCGAGACAGGGGGCCCCGCCGGGGAGCTGTTTTTT
cdr3_aa: CASSAETGGPAGELFF
v_call: TRBV2
d_call: TRBD1
clone_size: many
j_call: TRBJ2-2

cdr3_nt: TGTGCCAGCAGCATACAGGGGTTGTTCGCTGAAGCTTTCTTT
cdr3_aa: CASSIQGLFAEAFF
v_call: TRBV5-4
d_call: TRBD1
clone_size: .
j_call: TRBJ1-1

cdr3_nt: TGCGCCAGCAGCCCGGGACAGGGGGTCGCCTACGAGCAGTACTTC
cdr3_aa: CASSPGQGVAYEQYF
v_call: TRBV5-1
d_call: TRBD1
clone_size: .
j_call: TRBJ2-7

cdr3_nt: TGTGCCAGTAAACGCACAGGGGGCGCGGGCTATGGCTACACCTTC
cdr3_aa: CASKRTGGAGYGYTF
v_call: TRBV19
d_call: TRBD1
clone_size: many
j_call: TRBJ1-2

cdr3_nt: TGCAGTGCTAGAAAGACAGGGAACACCGGGGCGTCCCAGTACTTC
cdr3_aa: CSARKTGNTGASQYF
v_call: TRBV20-1
d_call: TRBD1
clone_size: .
j_call: TRBJ2-5

cdr3_nt: TGTGCCAGCAGCTTGAACCCGAACAGAAATCAGCCCCAGCATTTT
cdr3_aa: CASSLNPNRNQPQHF
v_call: TRBV5-4
d_call: .
clone_size: .
j_call: TRBJ1-5

cdr3_nt: TGTGCCAGCAGTTACCGGTCGGGGGGGAGCGGGGAGCTGTTTTTT
cdr3_aa: CASSYRSGGSGELFF
v_call: TRBV6-6
d_call: TRBD2
clone_size: .
j_call: TRBJ2-2

cdr3_nt: TGTGCCAGCAGTGGCAGGGAGGACTACGAGCAGTACTTC
cdr3_aa: CASSGREDYEQYF
v_call: TRBV2
d_call: .
clone_size: .
j_call: TRBJ2-7

cdr3_nt: TGCAGTGTGATCGGGAGGATGAACACCGGGGAGCTGTTTTTT
cdr3_aa: CSVIGRMNTGELFF
v_call: TRBV20-1
d_call: TRBD2
clone_size: .
j_call: TRBJ2-2

cdr3_nt: TGTGCCAGCACCCTCTCTAATAGCAATCAGCCCCAGCATTTT
cdr3_aa: CASTLSNSNQPQHF
v_call: TRBV19
d_call: .
clone_size: few
j_call: TRBJ1-5

cdr3_nt: TGTGCCAGCAGTTACGCAGGGACAGGCTTT
cdr3_aa: CASSYAGTGF
v_call: TRBV6-6
d_call: TRBD1
clone_size: .
j_call: TRBJ1-1

cdr3_nt: TGTGCCAGCAGTGAACGGGGCAGGTTAGGGGAAAAACTGTTTTTT
cdr3_aa: CASSERGRLGEKLFF
v_call: TRBV2
d_call: .
clone_size: many
j_call: TRBJ1-4

cdr3_nt: TGTGCCATCAGTGAGCGGGGAGGAGAACAAGAGACCCAGTACTTC
cdr3_aa: CAISERGGEQETQYF
v_call: TRBV10-3
d_call: .
clone_size: .
j_call: TRBJ2-5

cdr3_nt: TGTGCCAGCAGTAGCGGGGACAACTATGGCTACACCTTC
cdr3_aa: CASSSGDNYGYTF
v_call: TRBV6-5
d_call: .
clone_size: many
j_call: TRBJ1-2

cdr3_nt: TGCAGTGCTAGTATCCCCAGGGGGCTGTTAGGCAATCAGCCCCAGCATTTT
cdr3_aa: CSASIPRGLLGNQPQHF
v_call: TRBV20-1
d_call: TRBD1
clone_size: .
j_call: TRBJ1-5

cdr3_nt: TGCAGCGTCAGGACAGGAGGGTTCCAAGAGACCCAGTACTTC
cdr3_aa: CSVRTGGFQETQYF
v_call: TRBV29-1
d_call: .
clone_size: many
j_call: TRBJ2-5

cdr3_nt: TGTGCCAGCAGCTTAGATAGTTTAATCGCGACCCCCAACGCGGAGACCCAGTACTTC
cdr3_aa: CASSLDSLIATPNAETQYF
v_call: TRBV11-2
d_call: .
clone_size: .
j_call: TRBJ2-5

cdr3_nt: TGCAGCGTTGCACTAAATAGGGCACGAACCTCTACCGAGCAGTACTTC
cdr3_aa: CSVALNRARTSTEQYF
v_call: TRBV29-1
d_call: .
clone_size: many
j_call: TRBJ2-7

cdr3_nt: TGTGCCAGCAGTGCGGGTTGGGGTATCTCTGAAGCTTTCTTT
cdr3_aa: CASSAGWGISEAFF
v_call: TRBV6-5
d_call: .
clone_size: .
j_call: TRBJ1-1

cdr3_nt: TGTGCCAGCAGCGTCTCGGTGGGCCAACACGCTAACTATGGCTACACCTTC
cdr3_aa: CASSVSVGQHANYGYTF
v_call: TRBV9
d_call: .
clone_size: many
j_call: TRBJ1-2

cdr3_nt: TGTGCCACCAGCCATATACTGACCGGGACAGGGTATCTTCGAAAACTGTTTTTT
cdr3_aa: CATSHILTGTGYLRKLFF
v_call: TRBV15
d_call: TRBD1
clone_size: .
j_call: TRBJ1-4

cdr3_nt: TGTGCCAGTACCGCGACCCGGGGGACTGAAGCTTTCTTT
cdr3_aa: CASTATRGTEAFF
v_call: TRBV19
d_call: .
clone_size: many
j_call: TRBJ1-1

cdr3_nt: TGCAGTGCTACGTCCCAGTACTTC
cdr3_aa: CSATSQYF
v_call: TRBV20-1
d_call: .
clone_size: .
j_call: TRBJ2-5

cdr3_nt: TGTGCCACAGGGTACGGTGATAATCAGCCCCAGCATTTT
cdr3_aa: CATGYGDNQPQHF
v_call: TRBV15
d_call: .
clone_size: .
j_call: TRBJ1-5

cdr3_nt: TGTGCCAGCAGGAAAACAGGGACCCAGTACTTC
cdr3_aa: CASRKTGTQYF
v_call: TRBV2
d_call: .
clone_size: .
j_call: TRBJ2-5

cdr3_nt: TGTGCCAGCAGCCCCCGACAGGAAATCACCGGGGAGCTGTTTTTT
cdr3_aa: CASSPRQEITGELFF
v_call: TRBV9
d_call: .
clone_size: many
j_call: TRBJ2-2

cdr3_nt: TGTGCCAGCAGTTTATACAGGCCCAGCAATCAGCCCCAGCATTTT
cdr3_aa: CASSLYRPSNQPQHF
v_call: TRBV7-2
d_call: .
clone_size: once
j_call: TRBJ1-5

cdr3_nt: TGCAGTGCCAGCAGTTGGGGATTAGCCGTACAAGAGACCCAGTACTTC
cdr3_aa: CSASSWGLAVQETQYF
v_call: TRBV20-1
d_call: .
clone_size: .
j_call: TRBJ2-5

cdr3_nt: TGCAGCGTACCGGGACAGCACTATGGCTACACCTTC
cdr3_aa: CSVPGQHYGYTF
v_call: TRBV29-1
d_call: TRBD1
clone_size: .
j_call: TRBJ1-2

cdr3_nt: TGTGCCAGTAGTACGCTCCCTCGGGGGAACACTGAAGCTTTCTTT
cdr3_aa: CASSTLPRGNTEAFF
v_call: TRBV19
d_call: .
clone_size: many
j_call: TRBJ1-1